What follows are 14 T cell receptor beta chains derived from one specimen sequenced in a study of blood T cell repertoires in COVID-19. Only in-frame clones appear in the TCRdb table, and some are missing; sequencing was by immunoSEQ multiplex PCR. This repertoire shows about 50,000 clones, approximately 91% found once; its top ten account for around a quarter. Specimen: peripheral blood. The receptors stem from a human donor in a cohort sampled during active COVID-19.

The gene calls are TRBV5-1 and TRBJ2-2; D perhaps matches TRBD2 (6 bases). CDR3 length: 15 residues. Germline CDR1 and CDR2: SGHRS and YFSETQ. Trimming took off 4 bases at V and 2 bases at J, with 12 bases between the two ends. In DNA form, the CDR3 reads TGCGCCAGCAGCAAAGGGACTTCTAACACCGGGGAGCTGTTTTTT. Its protein product is CASSKGTSNTGELFF.

This chain joins TRBV19 and TRBJ1-5, with 8 bases fitting TRBD1. Germline CDR1 and CDR2: LNHDA and SQIVND (reference sequence). The CDR3 has 16 amino acids. The J segment lost 2 bases and the V segment lost 7 bases, leaving 10 bases of the junction unmatched. The CDR3: CASINTGQGGNQPQHF. The CDR3 DNA sequence: TGTGCCAGTATTAACACCGGACAGGGCGGCAATCAGCCCCAGCATTTT.

The rearrangement joins TRBV9 to TRBJ1-5; 8 bases are a match to TRBD1. The CDR3 is 15 residues long. The germline gives CDR1 SGDLS, CDR2 YYNGEE. V was pared by 0 bases and J by 7 bases, with 6 bases of the junction left unmatched. The CDR3 reads CASSVDGQGGQPQHF. In DNA, the CDR3 is TGTGCCAGCAGCGTAGATGGACAGGGAGGCCAGCCCCAGCATTTT.

The rearrangement links TRBV4-3 to TRBJ2-1; 9 positions match TRBD2. Germline loops: CDR1 LGHNA, CDR2 YSLEER. The CDR3 consists of 15 residues. Germline trimming cut 4 bases from V and 9 bases from J; bases unmatched to any gene: 10. This CDR3 is CASSLSAGGPPEQFF. CDR3 coding DNA: TGCGCCAGCAGCCTGTCTGCGGGAGGGCCGCCTGAGCAGTTCTTC.

V and J are TRBV30 and TRBJ2-1, with a possible D match to TRBD2 (5 bases). V lost 7 bases to trimming and J lost 10 bases, with 14 bases between them. The CDR3 extends over 11 amino acids. The germline CDR1 and CDR2 sequences are GTSNPN and SVGIG (reference sequence). CDR3 nucleotides: TGTGCCTCGGCGGACGGAGGAGAGCAGTTCTTC. Protein product: CASADGGEQFF.

The V and J genes are TRBV30 and TRBJ2-5; D is uncertain. Germline-derived CDR1 and CDR2 are GTSNPN and SVGIG (reference sequence). Trimming cost V 0 bases and J 5 bases, with 7 bases left between them. CDR3 length equals 12 residues. The CDR3 nucleotides are TGTGCCTGGAGTGTGCGGAAGGAGACCCAGTACTTC. Protein sequence: CAWSVRKETQYF.

The chain couples TRBV7-3 to TRBJ2-1, with 12 bases that match TRBD1. The V and J ends lost 1 base and 9 bases, in that order; junction bases with no gene match: 7. In germline, CDR1 is SGHTA, CDR2 FQGTGA. The CDR3 has 16 residues. CDR3 loop: CASSLITGTGGGEQFF. For the CDR3, the DNA is TGTGCCAGCAGCTTAATTACCGGGACAGGGGGCGGTGAGCAGTTCTTC.

This sequence joins TRBV25-1 and TRBJ2-2; 7 nucleotides agree with TRBD1. In germline, CDR1 is MGHDK, CDR2 SYGVNS. The junction had 6 bases not matched to a gene; V was cut back by 6 bases and J by 5 bases. The CDR3 is 14 residues long. This CDR3 is CASSSTGYTGELFF. The DNA for the CDR3 is TGTGCCAGCAGCTCGACAGGGTATACCGGGGAGCTGTTTTTT.

The chain joins TRBV9 to TRBJ2-5; TRBD1 aligns across 10 bases. V gave up 2 bases and J gave up 4 bases; unmatched junction bases: 8. CDR3 size: 16 residues. In germline, CDR1 is SGDLS, CDR2 YYNGEE. The CDR3: CASSVSGTGAGETQYF. For the CDR3, the DNA is TGTGCCAGCAGCGTCTCAGGGACAGGGGCTGGAGAGACCCAGTACTTC.

J is TRBJ1-2 and V is TRBV7-2; D remains unclear. V lost 1 base, J lost 6 bases, and 18 bases lay in between. Germline CDR1 reads SGHTA; CDR2 reads FQGNSA. This CDR3 is 16 amino acids long. For the CDR3, the DNA is TGTGCCAGCAGCTTAGGCGGGCACACCCGTTCCGATGGCTACACCTTC. Its translation: CASSLGGHTRSDGYTF.

The rearrangement joins TRBV24-1 to TRBJ2-1; 14 positions agree with TRBD2. The germline V gene has CDR1 KGHDR and CDR2 SFDVKD. The trim removed 5 bases at V and 10 bases at J, leaving 6 bases unmatched. There are 15 residues in the CDR3. The CDR3 DNA follows: TGTGCCACCAGTGGAGGGACTAGCGGGAGAGACGAGCAGTTCTTC. Translating gives CATSGGTSGRDEQFF.

This rearrangement joins TRBV3-1 (or the pseudogene TRBV3-2) to TRBJ1-1; 12 bases map to TRBD1. V lost 5 bases, J lost 4 bases, and 8 bases stayed unmatched. From germline, CDR1 is LGHDT and CDR2 YNNKEL (reference sequence). CDR3 size: 16 residues. The CDR3 sequence: CASSSGTGGYLTEAFF. CDR3 sequence (DNA): TGTGCCAGCAGCTCCGGGACAGGGGGCTACCTCACTGAAGCTTTCTTT.

The gene calls are TRBV6-5 and TRBJ1-6; maybe TRBD1 (6 bases). CDR1 is MNHEY, CDR2 SVGAGI, per germline. The CDR3 totals 15 residues. With 2 bases removed from V and 8 bases from J, the gap between germline ends came to 13 bases. For the CDR3, the DNA is TGTGCCAGCAGTTACGGCAGGGGCGCGGATTCACCCCTCCACTTT. This codes for CASSYGRGADSPLHF.

The chain employs TRBV7-8 and TRBJ2-1; tentatively, D is TRBD2 (6 bases). This CDR3 has 13 amino acids. Germline loops: CDR1 SGHVS, CDR2 FQNEAQ. V was cut by 3 bases and J by 7 bases, with 10 bases left in between. The CDR3 region is CASSLGTPNEQFF. The CDR3 DNA is TGTGCCAGCAGCTTGGGGACTCCTAATGAGCAGTTCTTC.